This T cell receptor beta chain was sequenced during a study of cytomegalovirus exposure and HLA in healthy donors. Study overall: Ancestry clustering placed 70% to 85% of some 400 genotyped donors in the Caucasian-associated cluster. Study outcomes and limitations: According to an earlier analysis, most TCR beta V segments yielded productive rearrangements about 87% or about 30% of the time.

The PCR ran on 60 Vbeta and 13 Jbeta primers. Sequencing was performed with immunoSEQ multiplex PCR; in TCRdb, only in-frame clones are kept and a portion is missing. The profile covers tens of thousands of clones, with roughly two thirds appearing a single time and 6.5% to 7.5% taken by the ten largest. Germline V gene lookup returns CDR1 GTSNPN and CDR2 SVGIG (reference sequence). The CDR3 runs 14 residues. V lost 3 bases, J lost 8 bases, and 11 bases stayed unmatched. Comments on this clone: Its antigen is unidentified.

The sequence derives from a woman aged 45 to 65 in good health and CMV-seropositive. The genes are TRBV30 and TRBJ1-1, with 8 bases fitting TRBD1. What was sequenced was PBMCs. The CDR3 spells CAWSQGQGTTEAFF. The CDR3 nucleotides read TGTGCCTGGAGCCAAGGACAGGGTACCACAGAAGCTTTCTTT.